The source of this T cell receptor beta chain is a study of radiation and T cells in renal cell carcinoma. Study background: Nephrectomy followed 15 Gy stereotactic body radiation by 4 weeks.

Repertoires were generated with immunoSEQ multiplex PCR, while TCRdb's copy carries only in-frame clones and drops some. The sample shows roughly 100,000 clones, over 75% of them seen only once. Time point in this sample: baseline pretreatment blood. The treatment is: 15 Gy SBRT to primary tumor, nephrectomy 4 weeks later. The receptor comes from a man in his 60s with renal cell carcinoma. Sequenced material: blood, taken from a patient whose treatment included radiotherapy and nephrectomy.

CDR3: CASSLIQGNYEQYF. The CDR3 region has the DNA TGCGCCAGCAGCTTAATACAGGGTAACTACGAGCAGTACTTC. V is TRBV5-1 and J is TRBJ2-7; D is perhaps TRBD1 (6 bases). Germline V gives CDR1 SGHRS, CDR2 YFSETQ. The V end lost 2 bases, the J end lost 3 bases, and 12 bases lay between the germline ends. The CDR3 runs 14 residues.